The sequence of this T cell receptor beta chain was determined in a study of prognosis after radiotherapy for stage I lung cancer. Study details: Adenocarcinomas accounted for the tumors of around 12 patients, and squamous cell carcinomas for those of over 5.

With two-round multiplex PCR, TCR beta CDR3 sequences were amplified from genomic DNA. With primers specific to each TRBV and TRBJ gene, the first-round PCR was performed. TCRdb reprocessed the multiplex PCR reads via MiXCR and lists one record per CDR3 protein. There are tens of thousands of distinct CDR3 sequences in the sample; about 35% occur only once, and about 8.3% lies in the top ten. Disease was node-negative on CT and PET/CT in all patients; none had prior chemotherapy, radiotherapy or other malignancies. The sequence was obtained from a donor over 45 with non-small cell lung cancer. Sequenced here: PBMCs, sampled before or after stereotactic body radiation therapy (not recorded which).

CDR3 protein: CAISESSLETQYF. DNA for the CDR3: TGTGCCATCAGTGAGTCTAGTTTGGAGACCCAGTACTTC. V is TRBV10-3 and J is TRBJ2-5, with D unclear. V dropped 0 bases and J dropped 5 bases, with 7 bases sitting between them. CDR1 and CDR2 (germline): ENHRY, SYGVKD. CDR3 length equals 13 residues.